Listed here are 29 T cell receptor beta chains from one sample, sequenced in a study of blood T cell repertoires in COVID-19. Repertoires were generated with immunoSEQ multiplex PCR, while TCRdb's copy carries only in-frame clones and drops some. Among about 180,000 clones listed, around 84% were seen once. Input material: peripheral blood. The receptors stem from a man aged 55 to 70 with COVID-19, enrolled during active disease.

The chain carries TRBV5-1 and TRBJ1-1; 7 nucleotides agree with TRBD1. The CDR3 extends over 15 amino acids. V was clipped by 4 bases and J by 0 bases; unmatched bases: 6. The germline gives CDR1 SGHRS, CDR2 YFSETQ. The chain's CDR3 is CASSRPTGMNTEAFF. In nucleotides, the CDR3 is TGCGCCAGCAGCCGACCGACAGGGATGAACACTGAAGCTTTCTTT.

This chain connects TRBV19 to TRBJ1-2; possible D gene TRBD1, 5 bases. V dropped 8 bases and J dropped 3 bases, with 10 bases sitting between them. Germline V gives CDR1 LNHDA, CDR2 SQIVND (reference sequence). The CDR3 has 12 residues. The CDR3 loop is CASGGADYGYTF. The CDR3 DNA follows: TGTGCCAGTGGTGGGGCGGACTATGGCTACACCTTC. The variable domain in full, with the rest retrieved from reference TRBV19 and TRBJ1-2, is DGGITQSPKYLFRKEGQNVTLSCEQNLNHDAMYWYRQDPGQGLRLIYYSQIVNDFQKGDIAEGYSVSREKKESFPLTVTSAQKNPTAFYLCASGGADYGYTFGSGTRLTVV.

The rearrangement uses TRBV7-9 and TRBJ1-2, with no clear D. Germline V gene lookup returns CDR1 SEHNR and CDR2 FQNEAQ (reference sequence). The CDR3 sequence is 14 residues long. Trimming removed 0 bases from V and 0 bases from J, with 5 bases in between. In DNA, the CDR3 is TGTGCCAGCAGCTTAGCCGGGACTAACTATGGCTACACCTTC. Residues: CASSLAGTNYGYTF.

CDR3 bases: TGTGCCAGCAGCCAAGCCCAGGCCGGGACAGGGTATAATTCACCCCTCCACTTT. Translating gives CASSQAQAGTGYNSPLHF. The chain has TRBV4-2 and TRBJ1-6; 9 positions match TRBD1. Trimming cost V 1 base and J 4 bases; bases outside gene matches: 8. Germline assignment: CDR1 LGHNA and CDR2 YNFKEQ. CDR3 size: 18 residues.

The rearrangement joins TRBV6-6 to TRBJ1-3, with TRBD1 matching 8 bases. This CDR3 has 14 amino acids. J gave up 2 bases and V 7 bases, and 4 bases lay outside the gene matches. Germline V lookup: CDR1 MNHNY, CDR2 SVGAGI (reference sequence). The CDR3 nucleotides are TGTGCCAGCAACCCGACAGGGGCTGGAAACACCATATATTTT. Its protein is CASNPTGAGNTIYF.

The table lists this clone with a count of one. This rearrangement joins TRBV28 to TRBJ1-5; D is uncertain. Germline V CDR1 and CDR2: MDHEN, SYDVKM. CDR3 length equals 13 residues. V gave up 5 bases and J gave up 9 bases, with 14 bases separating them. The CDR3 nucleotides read TGTGCCAGCAGTCTAACTCTTGTTGTGCCCCAGCATTTT. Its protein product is CASSLTLVVPQHF.

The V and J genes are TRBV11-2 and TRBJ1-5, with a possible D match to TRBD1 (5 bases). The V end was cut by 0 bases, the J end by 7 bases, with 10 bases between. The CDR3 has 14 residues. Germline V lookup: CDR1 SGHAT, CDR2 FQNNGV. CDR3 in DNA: TGTGCCAGCAGCTTAGATCAGGGAAAGCAGCCCCAGCATTTT. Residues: CASSLDQGKQPQHF. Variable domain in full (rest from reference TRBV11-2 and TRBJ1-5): EAGVAQSPRYKIIEKRQSVAFWCNPISGHATLYWYQQILGQGPKLLIQFQNNGVVDDSQLPKDRFSAERLKGVDSTLKIQPAKLEDSAVYLCASSLDQGKQPQHFGDGTRLSIL.

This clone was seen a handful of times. The CDR3 region is CASSLGDSANEKLFF. CDR3 nucleotides: TGCGCCAGCAGCTTGGGGGACAGTGCTAATGAAAAACTGTTTTTT. This chain links TRBV5-1 with TRBJ1-4; 7 positions match TRBD1. CDR1 is SGHRS, CDR2 YFSETQ, per germline. The CDR3 length is 15 residues. J gave up 3 bases and V 0 bases, and 2 bases lay outside the gene matches. Together with reference TRBV5-1 and TRBJ1-4, the CDR3 gives the full variable domain: KAGVTQTPRYLIKTRGQQVTLSCSPISGHRSVSWYQQTPGQGLQFLFEYFSETQRNKGNFPGRFSGRQFSNSRSEMNVSTLELGDSALYLCASSLGDSANEKLFFGSGTQLSVL.

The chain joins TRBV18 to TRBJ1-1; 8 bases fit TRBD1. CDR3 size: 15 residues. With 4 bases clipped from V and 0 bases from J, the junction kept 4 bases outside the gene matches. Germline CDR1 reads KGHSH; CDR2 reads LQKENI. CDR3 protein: CASSRGQELNTEAFF. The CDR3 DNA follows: TGTGCCAGCTCACGGGGACAGGAATTGAACACTGAAGCTTTCTTT.

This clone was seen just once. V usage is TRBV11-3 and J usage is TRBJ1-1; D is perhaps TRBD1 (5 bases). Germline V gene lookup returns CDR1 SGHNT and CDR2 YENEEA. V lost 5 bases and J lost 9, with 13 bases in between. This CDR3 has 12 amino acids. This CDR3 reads CASSGHLSQAFF. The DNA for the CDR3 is TGTGCCAGCAGCGGACATCTATCTCAAGCTTTCTTT.

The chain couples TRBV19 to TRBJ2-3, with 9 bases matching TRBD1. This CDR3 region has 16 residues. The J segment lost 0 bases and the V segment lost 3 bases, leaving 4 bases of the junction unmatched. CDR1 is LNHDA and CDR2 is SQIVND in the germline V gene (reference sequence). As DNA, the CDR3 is TGTGCCAGTAGTATGTGGACAGGGGTGAGCACAGATACGCAGTATTTT. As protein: CASSMWTGVSTDTQYF.

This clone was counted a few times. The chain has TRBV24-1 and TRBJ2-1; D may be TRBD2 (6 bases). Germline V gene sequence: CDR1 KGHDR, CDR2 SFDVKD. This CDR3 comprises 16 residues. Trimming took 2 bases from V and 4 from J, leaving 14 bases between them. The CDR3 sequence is CATSDYGGALYNEQFF. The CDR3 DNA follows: TGTGCCACCAGTGATTATGGCGGGGCCCTTTACAATGAGCAGTTCTTC.

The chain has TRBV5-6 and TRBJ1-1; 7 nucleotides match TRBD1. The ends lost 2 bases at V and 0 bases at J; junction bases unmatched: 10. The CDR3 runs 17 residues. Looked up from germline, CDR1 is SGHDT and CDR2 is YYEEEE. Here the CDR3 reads CASSFRTGQRMNTEAFF. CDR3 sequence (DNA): TGTGCCAGCAGCTTCCGGACAGGCCAAAGGATGAACACTGAAGCTTTCTTT.

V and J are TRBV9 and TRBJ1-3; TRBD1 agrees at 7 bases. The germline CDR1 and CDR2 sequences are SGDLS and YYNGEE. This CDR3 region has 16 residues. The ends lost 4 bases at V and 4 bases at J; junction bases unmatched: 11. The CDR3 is CASSRGQGGLGNTIYF. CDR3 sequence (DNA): TGTGCCAGCAGCCGAGGGCAGGGGGGTTTGGGAAACACCATATATTTT.

The CDR3 spells CASSPQGVINQPQHF. CDR3 nucleotide sequence: TGTGCCAGCTCACCACAAGGGGTGATCAATCAGCCCCAGCATTTT. The rearrangement joins TRBV18 to TRBJ1-5; tentative D call: TRBD1 (5 bases). This CDR3 has 15 residues. CDR1 KGHSH and CDR2 LQKENI come from the germline V gene. V was cut by 1 base and J by 3 bases, with 10 bases left in between.

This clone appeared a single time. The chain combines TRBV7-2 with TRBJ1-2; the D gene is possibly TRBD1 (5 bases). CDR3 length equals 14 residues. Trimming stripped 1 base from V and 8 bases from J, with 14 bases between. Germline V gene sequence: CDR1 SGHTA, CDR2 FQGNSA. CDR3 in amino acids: CASSLDERGWGYTF. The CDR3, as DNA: TGTGCCAGCAGCTTAGATGAGCGGGGGTGGGGCTACACCTTC.

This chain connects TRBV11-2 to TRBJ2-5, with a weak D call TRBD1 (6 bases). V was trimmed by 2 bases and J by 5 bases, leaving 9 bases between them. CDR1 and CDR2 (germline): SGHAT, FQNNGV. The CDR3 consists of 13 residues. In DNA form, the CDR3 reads TGTGCCAGCAGCTTATCAGGGGTGGAGACCCAGTACTTC. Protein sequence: CASSLSGVETQYF.

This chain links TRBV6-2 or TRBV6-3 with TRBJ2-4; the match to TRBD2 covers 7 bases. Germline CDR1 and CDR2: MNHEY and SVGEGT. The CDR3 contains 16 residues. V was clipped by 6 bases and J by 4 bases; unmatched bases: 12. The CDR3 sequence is CASSSPASGGKNIQYF. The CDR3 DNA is TGTGCCAGCAGCTCCCCCGCTAGCGGAGGAAAAAACATTCAGTACTTC.

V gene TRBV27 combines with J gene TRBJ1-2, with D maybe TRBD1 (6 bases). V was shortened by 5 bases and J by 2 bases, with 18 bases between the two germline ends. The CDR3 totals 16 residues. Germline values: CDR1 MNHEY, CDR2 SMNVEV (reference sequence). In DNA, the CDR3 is TGTGCCAGCAGTCTAACCGGACAGTATTCAAACTATGGCTACACCTTC. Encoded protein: CASSLTGQYSNYGYTF.

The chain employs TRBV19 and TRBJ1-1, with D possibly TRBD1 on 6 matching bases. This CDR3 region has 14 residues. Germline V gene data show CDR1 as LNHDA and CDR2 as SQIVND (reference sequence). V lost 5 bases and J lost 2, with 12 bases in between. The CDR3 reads CASSVMTGNTEAFF. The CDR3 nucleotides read TGTGCCAGTAGTGTCATGACAGGCAACACTGAAGCTTTCTTT.

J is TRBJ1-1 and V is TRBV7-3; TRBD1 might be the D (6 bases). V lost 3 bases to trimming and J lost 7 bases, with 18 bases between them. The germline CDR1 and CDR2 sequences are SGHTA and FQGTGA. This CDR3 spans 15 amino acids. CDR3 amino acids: CASSFFAGAGSEAFF. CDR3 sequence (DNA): TGTGCCAGCAGCTTCTTCGCGGGGGCGGGTAGTGAAGCTTTCTTT. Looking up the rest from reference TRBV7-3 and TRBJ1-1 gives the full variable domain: GAGVSQTPSNKVTEKGKYVELRCDPISGHTALYWYRQSLGQGPEFLIYFQGTGAADDSGLPNDRFFAVRPEGSVSTLKIQRTERGDSAVYLCASSFFAGAGSEAFFGQGTRLTVV.

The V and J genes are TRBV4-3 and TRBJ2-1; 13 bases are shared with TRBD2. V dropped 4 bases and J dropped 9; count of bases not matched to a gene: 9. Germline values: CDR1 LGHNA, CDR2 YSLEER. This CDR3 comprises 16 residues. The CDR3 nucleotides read TGCGCCAGCAGCCCCCTCACTAGCGGGGGGGCGTTTGAGCAGTTCTTC. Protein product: CASSPLTSGGAFEQFF.

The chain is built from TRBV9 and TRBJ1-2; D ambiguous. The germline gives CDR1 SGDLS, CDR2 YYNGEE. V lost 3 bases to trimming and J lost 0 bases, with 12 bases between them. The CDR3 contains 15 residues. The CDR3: CASSARAGSNYGYTF. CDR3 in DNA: TGTGCCAGCAGCGCCCGCGCGGGTTCTAACTATGGCTACACCTTC.

Written as DNA, the CDR3 is TGCGCCAGCAGCGTGACTAGCGGGGCCCAGGGGGAGACCCAGTACTTC. Amino acid sequence: CASSVTSGAQGETQYF. This chain uses TRBV5-1 with TRBJ2-5; 11 bases map to TRBD2. Germline-derived CDR1 and CDR2 are SGHRS and YFSETQ. The CDR3 has 16 amino acids. The J segment lost 5 bases and the V segment lost 4 bases, leaving 10 bases of the junction unmatched.

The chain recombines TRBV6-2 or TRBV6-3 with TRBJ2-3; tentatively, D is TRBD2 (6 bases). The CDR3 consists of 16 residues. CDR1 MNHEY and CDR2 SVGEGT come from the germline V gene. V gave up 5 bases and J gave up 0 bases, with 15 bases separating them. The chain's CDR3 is CASSPDSGASTDTQYF. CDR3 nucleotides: TGTGCCAGCAGTCCGGATAGCGGAGCTAGCACAGATACGCAGTATTTT.

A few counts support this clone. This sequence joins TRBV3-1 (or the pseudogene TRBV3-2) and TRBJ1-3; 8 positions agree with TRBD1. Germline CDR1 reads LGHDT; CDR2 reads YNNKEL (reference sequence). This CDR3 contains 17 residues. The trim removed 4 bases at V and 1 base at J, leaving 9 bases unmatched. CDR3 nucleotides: TGTGCCAGCAGCCGAAACCCGCGACAGGGGTCTGGAAACACCATATATTTT. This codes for CASSRNPRQGSGNTIYF.

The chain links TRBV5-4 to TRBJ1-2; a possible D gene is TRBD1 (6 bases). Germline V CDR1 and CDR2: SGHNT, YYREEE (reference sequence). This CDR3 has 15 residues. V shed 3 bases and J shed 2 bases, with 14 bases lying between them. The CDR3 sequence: CASSSQRGLNYGYTF. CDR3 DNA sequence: TGTGCCAGCAGCTCCCAGCGGGGGCTGAACTATGGCTACACCTTC.

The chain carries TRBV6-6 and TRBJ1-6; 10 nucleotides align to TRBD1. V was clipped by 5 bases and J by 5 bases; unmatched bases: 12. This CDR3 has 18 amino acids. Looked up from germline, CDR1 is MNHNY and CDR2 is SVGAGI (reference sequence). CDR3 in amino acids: CASSPTGGRGADNSPLHF. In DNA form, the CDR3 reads TGTGCCAGCAGTCCGACAGGGGGCCGGGGAGCTGATAATTCACCCCTCCACTTT.

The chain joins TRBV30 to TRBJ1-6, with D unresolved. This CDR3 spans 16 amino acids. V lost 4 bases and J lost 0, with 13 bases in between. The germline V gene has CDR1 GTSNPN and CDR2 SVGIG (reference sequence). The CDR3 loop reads CAWKPTESSYNSPLHF. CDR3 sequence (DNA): TGTGCCTGGAAACCGACGGAGAGCTCCTATAATTCACCCCTCCACTTT.